This T cell receptor (beta chain) was captured in a study of T cell repertoires in cytomegalovirus infection. Study context: Alongside well-studied HLA-B-restricted CMV epitopes, recently identified HLA-C-restricted CMV epitopes were also used. Indications came from public TCR beta signatures; they pointed to CMV infection and to a matching HLA type. Study-level findings and limits: Ex vivo responses were dominated by HLA-C-restricted CMV-specific TCR beta clonotypes. Cumulative frequency of public TCR beta families picked out carriers of CMV plus the relevant HLA.

TCRdb re-analysed the reads in MiXCR, keeping a single row per CDR3 protein. Among about 770,000 distinct CDR3 sequences listed, approximately 32% were seen once. The CDR3 is made up of 16 amino acids. Germline loops: CDR1 PRHDT, CDR2 FYEKMQ (reference sequence). Trimming pared 2 bases from V and 10 bases from J, leaving 22 bases between. Points on this clonotype: Its antigen remains unknown.

This specimen was cultured CD8+ T cells from PBMCs, taken from culture after CMV antigen stimulation. This chain links TRBV13 with TRBJ2-3; D may correspond to TRBD1 or TRBD2 (6 bases each). The sequence was obtained from a human donor in good health (CMV status not recorded). Some clones in this sample may be carry-over from other donors' samples. CDR3 loop: CASSLSRGGPDKAQYF. The DNA of the CDR3 is TGTGCCAGCAGCTTAAGCAGGGGAGGTCCCGACAAGGCGCAGTATTTT.